The clone carrying this T cell receptor (beta chain) was detected a few times. TCRdb itself ran the 5' RACE reads through MiXCR, one entry per CDR3 protein. Among some 85,000 distinct CDR3 sequences, roughly an eighth were seen once, and the ten largest hold 1.2% to 1.5%. In germline, CDR1 is SGHVS, CDR2 FNYEAQ. The CDR3 spans 16 residues. With V trimmed by 1 base and J by 2 bases, 6 bases remained unmatched. The entry originates in a study of early T cells in non-severe SARS-CoV-2 infection. Whole-study context: Chains were not paired, and sequencing was done on bulk RNA from unsorted whole blood.

Material: whole blood. This TCR derives from an adult who was a healthcare worker with PCR-confirmed SARS-CoV-2 infection or an uninfected control (not recorded which). The genes are TRBV7-6 and TRBJ2-5; 8 positions agree with TRBD2. CDR3 in amino acids: CASSLDPGGIQETQYF. The CDR3 nucleotides are TGTGCCAGCAGCTTAGATCCGGGGGGGATACAAGAGACCCAGTACTTC.